This TCR beta chain came from a study of OX40 agonist ivuxolimab in advanced cancers. About the research overall: The study treated patients with ivuxolimab, an agonistic anti-OX40 (CD134) antibody. Therapy given before enrollment (anti-PD-1, anti-PD-L1 or anti-CTLA-4) was allowed, and 40% had some.

The V end was cut by 2 bases, the J end by 1 base, with 10 bases between. CDR1 and CDR2 from the germline V gene are LNHNV and YYDKDF (reference sequence). This CDR3 comprises 15 residues. Sequencing was performed with immunoSEQ multiplex PCR; in TCRdb, only in-frame clones are kept and a portion is missing. The table includes some 50,000 clones, about 88% detected once. The sample here was CD4+ or CD8+ T cells sorted from blood, taken in a trial of the OX40 agonist ivuxolimab. The sequence was obtained from an adult with an advanced solid tumor such as melanoma, head and neck, liver or kidney cancer. The V and J genes are TRBV15 and TRBJ2-3, with D perhaps TRBD2 (6 bases). The chain's CDR3 is CATSRTPGGTDTQYF. CDR3 sequence (DNA): TGTGCCACCAGCAGAACCCCGGGGGGCACAGATACGCAGTATTTT.